This T cell receptor (beta chain) was captured in a study of blood T cell repertoires in COVID-19. Across the study: Samples representing acute and convalescent COVID-19 were sourced from the United States, Italy and Spain.

The CDR3 runs 12 residues. Trimming took 4 bases from V and 7 from J, leaving 11 bases between them. Produced via immunoSEQ multiplex PCR; TCRdb's table is partial and in-frame only. In the table there are about 120,000 clones, over 75% of which are singletons. The sample consisted of peripheral blood. This TCR was recovered from an elderly woman with acute or convalescent COVID-19. The chain carries TRBV12-3 or TRBV12-4 and TRBJ2-7; tentatively, D is TRBD2 (5 bases). This CDR3 is CASSSPPGEQYF. The CDR3 region has the DNA TGTGCCAGCAGTTCCCCCCCGGGGGAGCAGTACTTC.